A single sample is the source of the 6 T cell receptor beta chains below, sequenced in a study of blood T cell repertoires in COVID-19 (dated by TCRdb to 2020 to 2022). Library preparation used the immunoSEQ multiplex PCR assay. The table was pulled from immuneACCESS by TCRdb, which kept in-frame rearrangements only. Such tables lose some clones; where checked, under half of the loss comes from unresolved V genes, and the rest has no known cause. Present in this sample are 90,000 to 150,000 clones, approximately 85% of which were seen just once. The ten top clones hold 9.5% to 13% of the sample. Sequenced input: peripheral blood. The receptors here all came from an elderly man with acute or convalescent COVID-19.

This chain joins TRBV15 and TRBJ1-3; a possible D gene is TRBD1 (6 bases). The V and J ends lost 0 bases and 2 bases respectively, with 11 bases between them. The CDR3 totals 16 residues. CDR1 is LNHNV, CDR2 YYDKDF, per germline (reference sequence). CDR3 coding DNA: TGTGCCACCAGCAGAGAGAGCAGGACAGCTGGAAACACCATATATTTT. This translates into CATSRESRTAGNTIYF.

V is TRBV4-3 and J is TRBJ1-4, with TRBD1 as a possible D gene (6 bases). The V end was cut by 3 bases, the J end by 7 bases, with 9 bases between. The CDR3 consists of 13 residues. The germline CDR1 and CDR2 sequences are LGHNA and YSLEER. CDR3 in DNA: TGCGCCAGCAGCCAGGACAGCGGTGAAAAACTGTTTTTT. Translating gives CASSQDSGEKLFF.

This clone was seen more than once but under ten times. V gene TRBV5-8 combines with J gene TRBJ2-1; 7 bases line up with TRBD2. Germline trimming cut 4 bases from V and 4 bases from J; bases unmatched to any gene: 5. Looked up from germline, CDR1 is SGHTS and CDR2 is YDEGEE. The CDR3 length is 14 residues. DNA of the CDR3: TGTGCCAGCAGCCCCTTGGGGGGGTACAATGAGCAGTTCTTC. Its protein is CASSPLGGYNEQFF.

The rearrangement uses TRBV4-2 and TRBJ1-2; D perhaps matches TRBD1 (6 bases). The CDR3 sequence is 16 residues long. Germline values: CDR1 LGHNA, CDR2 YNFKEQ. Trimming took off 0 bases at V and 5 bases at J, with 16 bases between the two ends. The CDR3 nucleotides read TGTGCCAGCAGCCAAGAGAGTGGGGGCGGGGGGTATGGCTACACCTTC. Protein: CASSQESGGGGYGYTF.

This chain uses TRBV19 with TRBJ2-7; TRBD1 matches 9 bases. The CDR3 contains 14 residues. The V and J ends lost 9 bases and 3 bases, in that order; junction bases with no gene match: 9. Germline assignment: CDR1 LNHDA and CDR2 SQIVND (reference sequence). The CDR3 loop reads CASTPTDRGYEQYF. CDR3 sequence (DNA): TGTGCCAGCACACCCACGGACAGGGGCTACGAGCAGTACTTC.

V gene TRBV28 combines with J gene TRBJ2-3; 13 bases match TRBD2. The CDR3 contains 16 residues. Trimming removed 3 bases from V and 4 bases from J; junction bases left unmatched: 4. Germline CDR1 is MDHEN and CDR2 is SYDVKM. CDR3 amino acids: CASSFGLAGASDTQYF. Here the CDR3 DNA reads TGTGCCAGCAGTTTTGGACTAGCGGGAGCGTCAGATACGCAGTATTTT.